This T cell receptor beta chain emerged from a study of blood T cell repertoires in COVID-19. Study-wide background: The United States, Italy and Spain supplied acute and convalescent COVID-19 samples. Sources were T cells, B-cell-depleted T cells, or PBMCs; the material itself was cDNA or gDNA.

V was clipped by 1 base and J by 5 bases; unmatched bases: 6. Germline assignment: CDR1 SGHRS and CDR2 YFSETQ. The CDR3 runs 16 residues. This clone came up a few times. Authors' analysis steps: Reference gene primer amplification in the assay estimated nucleated cell counts. Assay: immunoSEQ multiplex PCR; the TCRdb copy retains only in-frame clones and omits some. V, J and clone size are taken as reported in that table, and D and trimming were inferred from the DNA itself. The sample carries approximately 230,000 clones, approximately 80% recorded once. This sequence was found in an elderly woman with active or convalescent COVID-19. This chain joins TRBV5-1 and TRBJ2-5; TRBD2 matches at 12 bases. Sequences were obtained from peripheral blood. This CDR3 is CASSLRPSGRGETQYF. CDR3 DNA: TGCGCCAGCAGCTTGAGGCCTAGCGGGAGGGGTGAGACCCAGTACTTC. Based on the CDR3 plus reference TRBV5-1 and TRBJ2-5, the full variable domain is KAGVTQTPRYLIKTRGQQVTLSCSPISGHRSVSWYQQTPGQGLQFLFEYFSETQRNKGNFPGRFSGRQFSNSRSEMNVSTLELGDSALYLCASSLRPSGRGETQYFGPGTRLLVL.